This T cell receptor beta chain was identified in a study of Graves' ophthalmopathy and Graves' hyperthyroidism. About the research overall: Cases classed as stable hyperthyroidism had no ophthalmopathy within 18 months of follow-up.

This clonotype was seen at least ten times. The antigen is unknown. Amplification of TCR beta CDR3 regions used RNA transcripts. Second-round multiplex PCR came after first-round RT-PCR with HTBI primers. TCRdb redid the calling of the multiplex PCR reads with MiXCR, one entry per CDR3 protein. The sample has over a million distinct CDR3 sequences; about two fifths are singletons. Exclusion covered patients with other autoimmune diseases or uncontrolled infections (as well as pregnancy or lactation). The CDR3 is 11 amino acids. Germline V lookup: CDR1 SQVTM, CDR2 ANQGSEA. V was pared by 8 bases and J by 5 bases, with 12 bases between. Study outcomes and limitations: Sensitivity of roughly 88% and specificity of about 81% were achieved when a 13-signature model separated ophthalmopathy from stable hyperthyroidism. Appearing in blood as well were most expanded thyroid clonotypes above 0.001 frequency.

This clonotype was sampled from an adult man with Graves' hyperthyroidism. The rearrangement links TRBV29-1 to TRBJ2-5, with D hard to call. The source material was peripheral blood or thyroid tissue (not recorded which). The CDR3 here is CSYVAWETQYF. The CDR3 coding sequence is TGCAGCTACGTGGCCTGGGAGACCCAGTACTTC.